This passage covers 28 T cell receptor beta chains from one sample sequenced in a study of blood T cell repertoires in COVID-19. Method: immunoSEQ multiplex PCR; TCRdb's copy keeps in-frame clones and lacks some. The profile covers around 450,000 clones, with approximately 90% appearing a single time and approximately 4.3% taken by the ten largest. Sample: peripheral blood. The receptors shown here come from a woman aged 30 to 39 with acute or convalescent COVID-19.

V gene TRBV19 combines with J gene TRBJ2-5, with 7 bases matching TRBD2. Unmatched junction bases numbered 6, after V lost 1 base and J lost 1 base. There are 16 residues in the CDR3. Germline V gives CDR1 LNHDA, CDR2 SQIVND (reference sequence). CDR3 amino acids: CASSIARAGVQETQYF. As DNA, the CDR3 is TGTGCCAGTAGTATAGCCCGGGCGGGGGTCCAAGAGACCCAGTACTTC.

The J gene is TRBJ2-1, the V gene TRBV5-6; TRBD2 agrees at 12 bases. The germline V gene encodes CDR1 SGHDT and CDR2 YYEEEE. The CDR3 consists of 15 residues. Trimming at V came to 4 bases and at J to 7 bases, leaving 6 bases not matched to a gene. The DNA for the CDR3 is TGTGCCAGCAGCGCCGGGACTAGCGGGTGGAATGAGCAGTTCTTC. Translating gives CASSAGTSGWNEQFF.

This chain connects TRBV3-1 (or the pseudogene TRBV3-2) to TRBJ2-3; D is possibly TRBD2 (6 bases). Trimming took off 1 base at V and 8 bases at J, with 22 bases between the two ends. This CDR3 is built from 17 residues. From germline, CDR1 is LGHDT and CDR2 YNNKEL (reference sequence). This chain's CDR3 is CASSQGAGTTLAGTQYF. CDR3 nucleotide sequence: TGTGCCAGCAGCCAAGGGGCGGGGACCACCCTCGCCGGTACGCAGTATTTT.

J is TRBJ1-2 and V is TRBV6-5; D not resolved. Germline V CDR1 and CDR2: MNHEY, SVGAGI. V was clipped by 0 bases and J by 4 bases, with 12 bases between them. The CDR3 spans 15 residues. The CDR3 DNA follows: TGTGCCAGCAGTTACTCGGCCGACAATCCCTATGGCTACACCTTC. This sequence encodes CASSYSADNPYGYTF.

J is TRBJ1-2 and V is TRBV2; 7 nucleotides match TRBD1. Germline V gene lookup returns CDR1 SNHLY and CDR2 FYNNEI. The J segment lost 5 bases and the V segment lost 6 bases, leaving 12 bases of the junction unmatched. The CDR3 contains 15 residues. CDR3 sequence: CASRQGNYGLYGYTF. In DNA form, the CDR3 reads TGTGCCAGCAGACAGGGGAACTATGGCTTGTATGGCTACACCTTC.

In this sample, this clone turned up a few times. This chain uses TRBV2 with TRBJ1-6; 7 bases line up with TRBD1. This CDR3 region has 15 residues. Germline values: CDR1 SNHLY, CDR2 FYNNEI. V trimming: 4 bases; J trimming: 2 bases; junction bases outside the gene matches: 2. CDR3 region: CASSVGQAYNSPLHF. CDR3 DNA: TGTGCCAGCAGTGTAGGACAGGCCTATAATTCACCCCTCCACTTT. The entire variable domain, with the rest obtained from reference TRBV2 and TRBJ1-6, is as follows: EPEVTQTPSHQVTQMGQEVILRCVPISNHLYFYWYRQILGQKVEFLVSFYNNEISEKSEIFDDQFSVERPDGSNFTLKIRSTKLEDSAMYFCASSVGQAYNSPLHFGNGTRLTVT.

This clone is a singleton in its sample. The chain uses TRBV7-9 and TRBJ2-7; 7 bases fit TRBD2. This CDR3 is 13 amino acids long. Trimming cost V 3 bases and J 7 bases; bases outside gene matches: 6. Germline assignment: CDR1 SEHNR and CDR2 FQNEAQ (reference sequence). The CDR3 sequence is CASSFSGGTEQYF. The DNA of the CDR3 is TGTGCCAGCAGCTTTTCGGGGGGAACAGAGCAGTACTTC.

CDR3 sequence (DNA): TGTGCCAGCAGTCCTGGTGGAGGCGGGGGTAACAATGAGCAGTTCTTC. This sequence encodes CASSPGGGGGNNEQFF. V gene TRBV3-1 (or the pseudogene TRBV3-2) combines with J gene TRBJ2-1, with 7 positions matching TRBD2. Germline-derived CDR1 and CDR2 are LGHDT and YNNKEL (reference sequence). The V gene end was trimmed by 6 bases and the J gene end by 5 bases; junction bases not matched to a gene: 13. The length of the CDR3 is 16 residues.

CDR3 sequence: CASSQGLAGLANTGELFF. The CDR3 nucleotides are TGTGCCAGCAGCCAGGGACTAGCGGGGCTCGCGAACACCGGGGAGCTGTTTTTT. The chain is built from TRBV7-9 and TRBJ2-2; 13 bases map to TRBD2. The germline V gene has CDR1 SEHNR and CDR2 FQNEAQ (reference sequence). The CDR3 runs to 18 residues. Losses at the gene ends were 5 bases for V and 0 bases for J; bases not matched to a gene: 6.

The chain carries TRBV7-9 and TRBJ1-3; D may be TRBD1 (6 bases). V lost 3 bases to trimming and J lost 1 base, with 10 bases between them. This CDR3 spans 15 amino acids. The V gene's germline CDR1 is SEHNR and CDR2 FQNEAQ (reference sequence). The CDR3 DNA follows: TGTGCCAGCAGCTTCGGACAGACATCTGGAAACACCATATATTTT. It codes for CASSFGQTSGNTIYF.

The chain employs TRBV5-1 and TRBJ1-4; 9 nucleotides match TRBD1. Germline V gene lookup returns CDR1 SGHRS and CDR2 YFSETQ. The V segment lost 4 bases and the J segment 11 bases; nucleotides outside the gene matches: 24. This CDR3 region has 19 residues. For the CDR3, the DNA is TGCGCCAGCAGCCCCGGAGGTACGGGACAGGGCGATACAATGATGAAACTGTTTTTT. The encoded protein is CASSPGGTGQGDTMMKLFF.

The chain uses TRBV5-6 and TRBJ2-7; no clear D gene. Trimming removed 3 bases from V and 4 bases from J, with 11 bases in between. Germline V gene data show CDR1 as SGHDT and CDR2 as YYEEEE. The CDR3 totals 13 residues. Here the CDR3 DNA reads TGTGCCAGCAGCTCAATTACACCTTACGAGCAGTACTTC. It specifies CASSSITPYEQYF.

The rearrangement links TRBV10-3 to TRBJ1-4; D unresolved. V was shortened by 3 bases and J by 5 bases, with 13 bases between the two germline ends. Germline values: CDR1 ENHRY, CDR2 SYGVKD. This CDR3 has 15 amino acids. CDR3 nucleotides: TGTGCCATCAGTGACCTCGCGGTGGAGAATGAAAAACTGTTTTTT. Its protein is CAISDLAVENEKLFF.

The chain recombines TRBV29-1 with TRBJ1-1; D gene ambiguous. There are 14 residues in the CDR3. CDR1 is SQVTM and CDR2 is ANQGSEA in the germline V gene. Trimming shortened V by 3 bases and J by 7 bases, and 18 bases separated the two germline ends. The CDR3 coding sequence is TGCAGCGTTGACGAAGGGTTGCGCGGGGTTGAAGCTTTCTTT. Its translation is CSVDEGLRGVEAFF.

This sequence joins TRBV6-5 and TRBJ2-4; 8 bases fit TRBD2. CDR1 MNHEY and CDR2 SVGAGI come from the germline V gene. The CDR3 spans 15 residues. J was trimmed by 2 bases and V by 6 bases; bases with no gene match: 6. The CDR3 here is CASSRSGGTKNIQYF. CDR3 bases: TGTGCCAGCAGCCGTTCGGGGGGGACCAAAAACATTCAGTACTTC.

The chain has TRBV4-2 and TRBJ1-2; D might be TRBD1 (6 bases). The V and J ends lost 4 bases and 6 bases respectively, with 18 bases between them. Germline V gives CDR1 LGHNA, CDR2 YNFKEQ. The CDR3 is 15 amino acids. Here the CDR3 reads CASSPRRWGPDGYTF. DNA for the CDR3: TGTGCCAGCAGCCCCCGCCGGTGGGGGCCCGATGGCTACACCTTC.

The genes are TRBV12-3 or TRBV12-4 and TRBJ1-1; TRBD1 might be the D (5 bases). V was shortened by 6 bases and J by 5 bases, with 13 bases between the two germline ends. The CDR3 has 13 amino acids. The CDR3 DNA is TGTGCCAGCAGCAGGGCGGGGGGGACTGAAGCTTTCTTT. Translating gives CASSRAGGTEAFF.

The chain uses TRBV27 and TRBJ1-6; D uncertain. The V end lost 7 bases, the J end lost 3 bases, and 13 bases lay between the germline ends. Germline CDR1 MNHEY, CDR2 SMNVEV (reference sequence). This CDR3 spans 15 amino acids. CDR3 nucleotide sequence: TGTGCCAGCACCTCAACGCCTAGCTATAATTCACCCCTCCACTTT. Its protein is CASTSTPSYNSPLHF.

The gene calls are TRBV9 and TRBJ1-2; 7 nucleotides match TRBD1. The CDR3 runs 14 residues. With 4 bases clipped from V and 5 bases from J, the junction kept 8 bases outside the gene matches. Germline CDR1 is SGDLS and CDR2 is YYNGEE. In DNA form, the CDR3 reads TGTGCCAGCAGCACCGGGACAGCTGTATATGGCTACACCTTC. Translating gives CASSTGTAVYGYTF.

This clone has more than one count but fewer than ten. V usage is TRBV4-2 and J usage is TRBJ2-7; D possibly corresponds to TRBD1 (5 bases). The germline V gene has CDR1 LGHNA and CDR2 YNFKEQ. This CDR3 comprises 13 residues. V was shortened by 0 bases and J by 5 bases, with 8 bases between the two germline ends. The CDR3: CASSQEGVHEQYF. The DNA of the CDR3 is TGTGCCAGCAGCCAAGAAGGGGTTCACGAGCAGTACTTC.

The V gene is TRBV27, the J gene TRBJ2-1; D might be TRBD1 (5 bases). Germline V gives CDR1 MNHEY, CDR2 SMNVEV (reference sequence). The CDR3 sequence is 14 residues long. Between the trimmed V and J ends, which lost 11 bases and 0 bases, there was a span of 14 bases. The CDR3, as DNA: TGTGCCCGGAAGACAGTATGCTCCTACAATGAGCAGTTCTTC. Its protein product is CARKTVCSYNEQFF.

V gene TRBV27 combines with J gene TRBJ2-7; TRBD2 matches 9 bases. This CDR3 has 17 residues. The V and J ends lost 5 bases and 7 bases, in that order; junction bases with no gene match: 18. The V gene's germline CDR1 is MNHEY and CDR2 SMNVEV (reference sequence). CDR3 sequence reads: CASSNTGVAGVVWEQYF. The CDR3 DNA reads as TGTGCCAGCAGTAATACAGGGGTAGCGGGGGTTGTTTGGGAGCAGTACTTC.

This clone appeared once. The chain combines TRBV11-2 with TRBJ2-6; 11 bases align to TRBD1. Germline-derived CDR1 and CDR2 are SGHAT and FQNNGV. J gave up 1 base and V 5 bases, and 10 bases lay outside the gene matches. CDR3 length: 19 residues. The CDR3 coding sequence is TGTGCCAGCAGCCAAAGCAGGGGGACAGGGGGTTCTGGGGCCAACGTCCTGACTTTC. The encoded protein is CASSQSRGTGGSGANVLTF.

V gene TRBV4-1 combines with J gene TRBJ2-3; D not certain. V shed 7 bases and J shed 1 base, with 15 bases lying between them. The germline V gene encodes CDR1 MGHRA and CDR2 YSYEKL. The CDR3 runs 15 residues. CDR3 region: CASKLAHIRTDTQYF. CDR3 DNA: TGCGCCAGCAAGTTGGCCCATATTCGCACAGATACGCAGTATTTT.

The chain employs TRBV6-5 and TRBJ1-5, with D perhaps matching TRBD1 (6 bases). V gave up 10 bases and J gave up 3 bases, with 19 bases separating them. The germline CDR1 and CDR2 sequences are MNHEY and SVGAGI. The CDR3 is 15 residues long. Here the CDR3 reads CATGWGTTINQPQHF. The DNA of the CDR3 is TGTGCCACCGGCTGGGGGACAACGATCAATCAGCCCCAGCATTTT.

The chain links TRBV6-5 to TRBJ1-5; the match to TRBD1 covers 8 bases. V lost 6 bases, J lost 3 bases, and 7 bases stayed unmatched. The germline CDR1 and CDR2 sequences are MNHEY and SVGAGI. The CDR3 totals 15 residues. CDR3 protein: CASRRQGADNQPQHF. The CDR3 nucleotides read TGTGCCAGCAGACGTCAGGGGGCTGACAATCAGCCCCAGCATTTT.

This clone was counted once. This chain connects TRBV2 to TRBJ2-5, with a weak D call TRBD2 (7 bases). The CDR3 sequence is 15 residues long. Germline assignment: CDR1 SNHLY and CDR2 FYNNEI. Trimming took off 2 bases at V and 5 bases at J, with 15 bases between the two ends. This chain's CDR3 is CASSERQGRAETQYF. CDR3 sequence (DNA): TGTGCCAGCAGTGAAAGGCAGGGGAGGGCTGAGACCCAGTACTTC.

The gene calls are TRBV7-9 and TRBJ2-1, with 9 nucleotides matching TRBD1. Germline loops: CDR1 SEHNR, CDR2 FQNEAQ (reference sequence). This CDR3 contains 14 residues. Trimming at V came to 8 bases and at J to 5 bases, leaving 7 bases not matched to a gene. CDR3 nucleotide sequence: TGTGCCAGCCCCACAGGGGGCCCTCACAATGAGCAGTTCTTC. Its protein is CASPTGGPHNEQFF. Drawing the rest from reference TRBV7-9 and TRBJ2-1, the complete variable domain is DTGVSQNPRHKITKRGQNVTFRCDPISEHNRLYWYRQTLGQGPEFLTYFQNEAQLEKSRLLSDRFSAERPKGSFSTLEIQRTEQGDSAMYLCASPTGGPHNEQFFGPGTRLTVL.